A single T cell receptor (beta chain) is shown here with its context. No antigen is known for it. This record belongs to a study of cytomegalovirus exposure and HLA in healthy donors. General study findings and limits: Cytomegalovirus status was reportedly diagnosed by the classifier with high sensitivity and specificity.

CDR1 and CDR2 (germline): LGHNA, YNFKEQ. This CDR3 is 14 amino acids long. Trimming shortened V by 0 bases and J by 7 bases, and 10 bases separated the two germline ends. 60 Vbeta and 13 Jbeta primers were used in PCR. Under the authors' procedure: An analysis performed later counted around 86 million unique TCR beta chains (around 11 million of them shared). The method was immunoSEQ multiplex PCR; TCRdb's version includes in-frame clones alone and lacks a portion of them. Clone size and V and J calls were adopted from that table, with D and trimming inferred from the DNA. Among about 140,000 clones listed, around 84% were seen once.

The sequenced material came from PBMCs. The chain couples TRBV4-2 to TRBJ1-5; D perhaps matches TRBD1 (5 bases). This TCR derives from a man aged 45-65 years in good health and CMV-seronegative. The CDR3 nucleotides are TGTGCCAGCAGCCAAGACGGGGGAGACCAGCCCCAGCATTTT. This encodes CASSQDGGDQPQHF.